These 8 T cell receptor beta chains were sequenced from one sample in a study of T cells in localized non-small cell lung cancer. The method was immunoSEQ multiplex PCR; TCRdb's version includes in-frame clones alone and lacks a portion of them. This table has roughly 35,000 clones, around 90% appearing once. Here the sequenced sample was peripheral blood, taken before any cancer treatment. Receptors originate from a female donor aged 60 or older with stage I lung adenocarcinoma.

The rearrangement joins TRBV19 to TRBJ1-2; TRBD1 aligns across 8 bases. V lost 5 bases to trimming and J lost 7 bases; unmatched junction nucleotides: 9. In germline, CDR1 is LNHDA, CDR2 SQIVND (reference sequence). CDR3 size: 14 residues. Written as DNA, the CDR3 is TGTGCCAGTAGTTCAGGACAGGGCGTCGTTGGCTACACCTTC. Translating it yields CASSSGQGVVGYTF.

The rearrangement joins TRBV6-1 to TRBJ1-1, with D unclear. The CDR3 is 14 amino acids. Germline values: CDR1 MNHNS, CDR2 SASEGT. Trimming removed 1 base from V and 1 base from J, with 7 bases in between. CDR3 bases: TGTGCCAGCAGTGAAGTACGGTCGAACACTGAAGCTTTCTTT. It codes for CASSEVRSNTEAFF.

The rearrangement uses TRBV10-3 and TRBJ1-1; 11 positions agree with TRBD1. The CDR3 is 16 amino acids. CDR1 is ENHRY, CDR2 SYGVKD, per germline. With V trimmed by 3 bases and J by 0 bases, 3 bases remained unmatched. For the CDR3, the DNA is TGTGCCATCAGTGAAAGGGACAGGGGGATGAACACTGAAGCTTTCTTT. Translating it yields CAISERDRGMNTEAFF.

This chain links TRBV6-1 with TRBJ2-7; 9 bases fit TRBD1. After removal of 1 base from V and 0 bases from J, the junction contained 1 base not matched to a gene. CDR3 size: 15 residues. The V gene's germline CDR1 is MNHNS and CDR2 SASEGT. This chain's CDR3 is CASSEGQGGSYEQYV. The CDR3 coding sequence is TGTGCCAGCAGTGAAGGACAGGGGGGCTCCTACGAGCAGTACGTC.

This clone was seen only a few times. V and J are TRBV5-6 and TRBJ2-1; TRBD1 might be the D (6 bases). CDR1 and CDR2 from the germline V gene are SGHDT and YYEEEE. Trimming cost V 4 bases and J 7 bases, with 9 bases left between them. CDR3 length: 12 residues. The CDR3 sequence: CASSPTGNEQFF. The CDR3 nucleotides read TGTGCCAGCAGCCCCACAGGGAATGAGCAGTTCTTC.

This clone has just one count. The chain is built from TRBV5-8 and TRBJ1-4; TRBD1 aligns across 7 bases. Germline CDR1 SGHTS, CDR2 YDEGEE. V trimming: 4 bases; J trimming: 5 bases; junction bases outside the gene matches: 8. This CDR3 is built from 15 residues. The CDR3 DNA follows: TGTGCCAGCAGCGGAGGACAGGCTGGAAATGAAAAACTGTTTTTT. Amino acid sequence: CASSGGQAGNEKLFF.

The chain carries TRBV6-5 and TRBJ2-3; D uncertain. The CDR3 is 13 residues long. The V end was cut by 7 bases, the J end by 4 bases, with 12 bases between. The germline V gene has CDR1 MNHEY and CDR2 SVGAGI. The CDR3 DNA reads TGTGCCAGCAAGTTAACGTGGGCAGATACGCAGTATTTT. It yields the protein CASKLTWADTQYF.

This clone has only one observation. The chain carries TRBV7-2 and TRBJ2-3; 9 bases match TRBD1. The V and J ends lost 11 bases and 1 base, in that order; junction bases with no gene match: 4. The CDR3 is made up of 13 amino acids. CDR1 and CDR2 from the germline V gene are SGHTA and FQGNSA. This chain's CDR3 is CAGRTGGTDTQYF. The DNA for the CDR3 is TGTGCCGGGAGGACAGGGGGCACAGATACGCAGTATTTT. Together with reference TRBV7-2 and TRBJ2-3, the CDR3 gives the full variable domain: GAGVSQSPSNKVTEKGKDVELRCDPISGHTALYWYRQSLGQGLEFLIYFQGNSAPDKSGLPSDRFSAERTGGSVSTLTIQRTQQEDSAVYLCAGRTGGTDTQYFGPGTRLTVL.